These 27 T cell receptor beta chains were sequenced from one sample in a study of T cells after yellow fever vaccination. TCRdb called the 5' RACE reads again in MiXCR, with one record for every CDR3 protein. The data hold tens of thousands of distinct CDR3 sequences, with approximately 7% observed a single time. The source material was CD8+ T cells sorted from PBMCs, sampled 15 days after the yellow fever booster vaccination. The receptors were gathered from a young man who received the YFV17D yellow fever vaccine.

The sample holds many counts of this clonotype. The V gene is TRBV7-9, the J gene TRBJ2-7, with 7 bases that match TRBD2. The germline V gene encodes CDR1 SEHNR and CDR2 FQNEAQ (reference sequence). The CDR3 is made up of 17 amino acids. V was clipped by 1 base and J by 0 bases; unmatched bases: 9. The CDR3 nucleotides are TGTGCCAGCAGCTTAGTAACCACTAGCGAGGGCTCCTACGAGCAGTACTTC. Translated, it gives CASSLVTTSEGSYEQYF.

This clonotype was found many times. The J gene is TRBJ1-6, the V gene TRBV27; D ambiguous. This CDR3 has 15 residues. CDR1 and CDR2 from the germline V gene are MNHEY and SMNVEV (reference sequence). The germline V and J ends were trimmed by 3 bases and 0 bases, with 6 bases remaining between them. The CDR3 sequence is CASSFWSSYNSPLHF. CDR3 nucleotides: TGTGCCAGCAGTTTCTGGAGCTCCTATAATTCACCCCTCCACTTT.

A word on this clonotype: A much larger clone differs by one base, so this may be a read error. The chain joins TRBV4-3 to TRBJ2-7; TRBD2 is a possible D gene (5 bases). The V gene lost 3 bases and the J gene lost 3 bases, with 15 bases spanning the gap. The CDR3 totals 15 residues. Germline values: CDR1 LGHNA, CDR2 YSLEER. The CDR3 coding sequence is TGCGCCAGCAGCCACGATTCCGGGATCATCTACGAGCAGTACTTC. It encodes CASSHDSGIIYEQYF.

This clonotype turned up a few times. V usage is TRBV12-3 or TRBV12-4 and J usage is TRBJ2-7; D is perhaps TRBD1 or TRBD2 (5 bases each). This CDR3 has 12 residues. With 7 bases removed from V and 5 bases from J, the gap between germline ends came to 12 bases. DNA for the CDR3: TGTGCCAGCATGAGGGGAGCTGACGAGCAGTACTTC. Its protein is CASMRGADEQYF.

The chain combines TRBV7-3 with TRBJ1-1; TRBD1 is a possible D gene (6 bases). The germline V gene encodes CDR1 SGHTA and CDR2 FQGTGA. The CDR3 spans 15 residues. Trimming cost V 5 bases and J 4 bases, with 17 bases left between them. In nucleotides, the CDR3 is TGTGCCAGCAGCCCGGATTCGACAGGACCCACTGAAGCTTTCTTT. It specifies CASSPDSTGPTEAFF.

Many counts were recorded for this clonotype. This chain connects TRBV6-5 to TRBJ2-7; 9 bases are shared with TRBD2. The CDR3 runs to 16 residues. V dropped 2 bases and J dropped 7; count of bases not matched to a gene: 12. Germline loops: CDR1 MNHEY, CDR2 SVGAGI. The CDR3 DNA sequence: TGTGCCAGCAGTTACCCCACTTGCGGGAGGGCCAAAGAGCAGTACTTC. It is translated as CASSYPTCGRAKEQYF.

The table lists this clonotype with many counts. In DNA form, the CDR3 reads TGCAGTGCTCCCCGGGAATACGAGCAGTACTTC. Amino acids: CSAPREYEQYF. V usage is TRBV20-1 and J usage is TRBJ2-7; perhaps TRBD2 as D (5 bases). V lost 5 bases to trimming and J lost 4 bases, with 9 bases between them. CDR1 and CDR2 (germline): DFQATT, SNEGSKA (reference sequence). CDR3 length: 11 amino acids.

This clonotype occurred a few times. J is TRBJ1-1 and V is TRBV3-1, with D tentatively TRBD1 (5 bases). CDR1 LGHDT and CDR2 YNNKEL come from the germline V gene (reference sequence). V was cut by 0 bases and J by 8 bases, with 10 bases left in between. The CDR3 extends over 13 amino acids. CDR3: CASSQDLGTEAFF. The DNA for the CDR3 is TGTGCCAGCAGCCAAGATCTTGGGACCGAAGCTTTCTTT.

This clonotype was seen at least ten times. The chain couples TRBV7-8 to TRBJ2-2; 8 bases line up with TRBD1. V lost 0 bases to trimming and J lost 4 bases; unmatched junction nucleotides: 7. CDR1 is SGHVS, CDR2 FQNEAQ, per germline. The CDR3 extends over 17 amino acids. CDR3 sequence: CASSLAPQGAITGELFF. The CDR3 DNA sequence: TGTGCCAGCAGCTTAGCACCCCAGGGGGCAATCACCGGGGAGCTGTTTTTT.

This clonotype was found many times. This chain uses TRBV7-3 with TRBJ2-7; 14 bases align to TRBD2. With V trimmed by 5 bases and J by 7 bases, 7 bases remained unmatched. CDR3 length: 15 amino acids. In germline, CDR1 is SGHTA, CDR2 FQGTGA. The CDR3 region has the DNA TGTGCCAGCAGCCCCTCGGGGACTAGCGGGAGTGAGCAGTACTTC. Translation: CASSPSGTSGSEQYF.

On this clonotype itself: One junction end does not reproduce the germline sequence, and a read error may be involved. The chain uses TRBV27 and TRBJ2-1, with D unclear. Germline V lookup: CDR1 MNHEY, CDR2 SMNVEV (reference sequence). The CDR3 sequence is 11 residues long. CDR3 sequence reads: CSSSSGNEQFF. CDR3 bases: TGTTCCAGCAGTTCAGGTAATGAGCAGTTCTTC.

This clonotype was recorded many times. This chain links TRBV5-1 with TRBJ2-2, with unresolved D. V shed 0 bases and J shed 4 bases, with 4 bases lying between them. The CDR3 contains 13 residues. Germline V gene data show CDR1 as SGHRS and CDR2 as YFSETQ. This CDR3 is CASSLVVTGELFF. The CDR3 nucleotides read TGCGCCAGCAGCTTGGTGGTCACCGGGGAGCTGTTTTTT.

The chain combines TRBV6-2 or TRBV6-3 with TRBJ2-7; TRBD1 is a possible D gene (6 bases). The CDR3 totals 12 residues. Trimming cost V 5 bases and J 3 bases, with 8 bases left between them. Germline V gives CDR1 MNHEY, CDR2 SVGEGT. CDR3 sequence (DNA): TGTGCCAGCAGTGGGGGCCACTACGAGCAGTACTTC. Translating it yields CASSGGHYEQYF.

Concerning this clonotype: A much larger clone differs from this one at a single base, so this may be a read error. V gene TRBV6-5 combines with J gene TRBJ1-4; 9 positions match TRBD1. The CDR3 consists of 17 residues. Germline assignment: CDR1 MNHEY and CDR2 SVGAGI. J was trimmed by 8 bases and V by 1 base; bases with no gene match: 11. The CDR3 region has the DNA TGTGCCAGCAGTTACTTGGGACAGGGAAGGTTTGGGGAAAAACTGTTTTTT. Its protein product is CASSYLGQGRFGEKLFF.

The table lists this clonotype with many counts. CDR3: CASSSQGTPSSGNTIYF. As DNA, the CDR3 is TGTGCCAGCAGCTCCCAGGGGACACCTAGCTCTGGAAACACCATATATTTT. The rearrangement links TRBV6-5 to TRBJ1-3; possibly TRBD1 for D (6 bases). V was clipped by 6 bases and J by 0 bases, with 18 bases between them. The CDR3 is 17 amino acids. CDR1 is MNHEY, CDR2 SVGAGI, per germline.

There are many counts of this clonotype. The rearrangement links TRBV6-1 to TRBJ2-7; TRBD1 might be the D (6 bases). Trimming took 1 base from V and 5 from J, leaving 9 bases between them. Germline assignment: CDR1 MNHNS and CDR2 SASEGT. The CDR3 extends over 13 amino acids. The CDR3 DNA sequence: TGTGCCAGCAGTGAAGGGACAGCGGACGAGCAGTACTTC. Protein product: CASSEGTADEQYF.

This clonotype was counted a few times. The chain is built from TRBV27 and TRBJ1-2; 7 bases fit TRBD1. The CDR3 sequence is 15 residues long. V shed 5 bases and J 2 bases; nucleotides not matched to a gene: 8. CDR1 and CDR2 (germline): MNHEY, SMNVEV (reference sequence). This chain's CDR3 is CASSPTGDGNYGYTF. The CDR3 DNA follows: TGTGCCAGCAGTCCTACAGGGGACGGGAACTATGGCTACACCTTC.

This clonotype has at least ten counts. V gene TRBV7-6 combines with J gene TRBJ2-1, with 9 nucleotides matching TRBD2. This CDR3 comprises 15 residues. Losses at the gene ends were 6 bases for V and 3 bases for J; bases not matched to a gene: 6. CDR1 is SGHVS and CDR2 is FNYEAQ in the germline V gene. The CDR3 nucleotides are TGTGCCAGCAGTACAGCGGGAGGACTCTACAATGAGCAGTTCTTC. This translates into CASSTAGGLYNEQFF.

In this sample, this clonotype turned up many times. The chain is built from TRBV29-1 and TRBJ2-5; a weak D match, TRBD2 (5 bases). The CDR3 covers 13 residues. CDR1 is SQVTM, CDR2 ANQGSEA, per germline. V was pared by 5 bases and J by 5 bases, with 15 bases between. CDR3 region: CSVYREYGETQYF. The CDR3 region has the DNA TGCAGCGTTTATAGGGAGTATGGGGAGACCCAGTACTTC.

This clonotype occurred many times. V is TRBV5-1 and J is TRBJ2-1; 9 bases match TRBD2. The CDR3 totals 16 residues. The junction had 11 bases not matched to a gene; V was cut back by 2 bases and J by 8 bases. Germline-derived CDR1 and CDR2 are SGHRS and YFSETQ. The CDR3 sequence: CASSFPLLAGAHEQFF. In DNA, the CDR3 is TGCGCCAGCAGCTTTCCCCTTTTAGCGGGAGCCCATGAGCAGTTCTTC.

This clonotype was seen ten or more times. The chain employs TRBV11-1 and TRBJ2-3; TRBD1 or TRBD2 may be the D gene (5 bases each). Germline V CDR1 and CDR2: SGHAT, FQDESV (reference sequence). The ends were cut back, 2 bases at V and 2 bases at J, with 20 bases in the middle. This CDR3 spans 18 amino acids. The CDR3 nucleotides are TGTGCCAGCAGCTTATTATCCGGGACGACATTATTCACAGATACGCAGTATTTT. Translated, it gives CASSLLSGTTLFTDTQYF.

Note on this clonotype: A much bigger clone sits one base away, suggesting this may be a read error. CDR3 DNA sequence: TGTGCCATCAGTGAGTCAGCAGGCTGCTACGAGCAGTACTTC. Translating gives CAISESAGCYEQYF. The V and J genes are TRBV10-3 and TRBJ2-7; D not certain. The germline V and J ends were trimmed by 0 bases and 3 bases, with 9 bases remaining between them. Germline CDR1 ENHRY, CDR2 SYGVKD. The CDR3 consists of 14 residues.

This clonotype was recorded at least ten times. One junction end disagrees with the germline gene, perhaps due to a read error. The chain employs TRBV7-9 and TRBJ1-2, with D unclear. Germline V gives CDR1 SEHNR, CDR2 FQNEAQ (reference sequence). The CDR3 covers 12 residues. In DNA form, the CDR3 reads TGTGCCAGCAGCTTAAGCCCGGATGGTCAGGCCTTC. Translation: CASSLSPDGQAF.

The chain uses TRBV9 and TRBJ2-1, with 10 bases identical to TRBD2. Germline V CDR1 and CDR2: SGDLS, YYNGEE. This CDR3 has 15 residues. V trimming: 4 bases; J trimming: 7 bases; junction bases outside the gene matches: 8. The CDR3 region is CASSPGTSVFNEQFF. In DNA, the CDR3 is TGTGCCAGCAGCCCCGGGACTAGCGTCTTTAATGAGCAGTTCTTC.

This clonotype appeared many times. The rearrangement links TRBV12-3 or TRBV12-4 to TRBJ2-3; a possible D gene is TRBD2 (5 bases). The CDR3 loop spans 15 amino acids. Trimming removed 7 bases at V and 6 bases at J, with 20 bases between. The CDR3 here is CASTPLWSEADTQYF. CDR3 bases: TGTGCCAGCACCCCCCTCTGGTCGGAGGCGGATACGCAGTATTTT.

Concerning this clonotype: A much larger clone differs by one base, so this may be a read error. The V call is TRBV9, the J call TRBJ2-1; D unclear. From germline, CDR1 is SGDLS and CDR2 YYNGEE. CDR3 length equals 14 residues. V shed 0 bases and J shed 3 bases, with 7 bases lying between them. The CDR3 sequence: CASSVEIVYNEQFF. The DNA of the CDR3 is TGTGCCAGCAGCGTAGAGATTGTCTACAATGAGCAGTTCTTC.

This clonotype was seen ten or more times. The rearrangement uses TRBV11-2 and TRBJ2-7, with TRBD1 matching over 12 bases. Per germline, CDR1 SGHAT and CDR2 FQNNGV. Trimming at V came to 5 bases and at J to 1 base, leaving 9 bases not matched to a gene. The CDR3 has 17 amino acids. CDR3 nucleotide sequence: TGTGCCAGCAGCACAGGGACAGGGGGCATAATATCCTACGAGCAGTACTTC. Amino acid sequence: CASSTGTGGIISYEQYF.